A single sample is the source of the 18 T cell receptor beta chains below, sequenced in a study of blood T cell repertoires in COVID-19. Sequencing used immunoSEQ multiplex PCR; TCRdb keeps in-frame clones, though not all of them. The data contain over 300,000 clones, 85% to 90% of them seen just once; the ten biggest clones take up around 6.3%. The specimen sequenced was peripheral blood. These TCRs come from a young man with active or convalescent COVID-19.

This rearrangement joins TRBV9 to TRBJ1-6; D is perhaps TRBD1 (6 bases). Trimming left V 4 bases short and J 4 bases short, with 18 bases between. CDR3 length: 17 amino acids. From germline, CDR1 is SGDLS and CDR2 YYNGEE. The DNA for the CDR3 is TGTGCCAGCAGCCCCGAGGGGGGGGCACGGTATAATTCACCCCTCCACTTT. This encodes CASSPEGGARYNSPLHF.

Only a few counts were recorded for this clone. This chain connects TRBV2 to TRBJ2-1; 7 nucleotides match TRBD1. V was clipped by 11 bases and J by 6 bases; unmatched bases: 13. Germline V gene lookup returns CDR1 SNHLY and CDR2 FYNNEI. The CDR3 has 14 residues. In DNA, the CDR3 is TGTGCCGTTACAGGGGCCCCTTTCGGCAATGAGCAGTTCTTC. The encoded protein is CAVTGAPFGNEQFF. Complete variable domain (other parts from reference TRBV2 and TRBJ2-1): EPEVTQTPSHQVTQMGQEVILRCVPISNHLYFYWYRQILGQKVEFLVSFYNNEISEKSEIFDDQFSVERPDGSNFTLKIRSTKLEDSAMYFCAVTGAPFGNEQFFGPGTRLTVL.

This clone was seen a handful of times. This rearrangement joins TRBV3-1 (or the pseudogene TRBV3-2) to TRBJ1-1, with D perhaps matching TRBD1 (6 bases). V was pared by 6 bases and J by 4 bases, with 18 bases between. This CDR3 is built from 15 residues. Germline assignment: CDR1 LGHDT and CDR2 YNNKEL (reference sequence). The CDR3 region is CASSLQGSAGTEAFF. DNA for the CDR3: TGTGCCAGCAGTTTACAGGGAAGTGCGGGCACTGAAGCTTTCTTT.

V usage is TRBV6-5 and J usage is TRBJ2-3, with TRBD1 as a possible D gene (6 bases). From germline, CDR1 is MNHEY and CDR2 SVGAGI. Trimming shortened V by 7 bases and J by 2 bases, and 16 bases separated the two germline ends. The length of the CDR3 is 15 residues. This CDR3 reads CASMRAGAITDTQYF. The CDR3 region has the DNA TGTGCCAGCATGCGTGCAGGGGCGATCACAGATACGCAGTATTTT.

The rearrangement joins TRBV28 to TRBJ1-2; tentative D call: TRBD1 (6 bases). Germline loops: CDR1 MDHEN, CDR2 SYDVKM. The CDR3 is made up of 13 amino acids. V was cut by 6 bases and J by 6 bases, with 14 bases left in between. The chain's CDR3 is CASSTTGPNGYTF. CDR3 coding DNA: TGTGCCAGCAGCACCACAGGGCCTAATGGCTACACCTTC.

The J gene is TRBJ2-7, the V gene TRBV6-5, with 7 positions matching TRBD2. The CDR3 extends over 14 amino acids. Germline V lookup: CDR1 MNHEY, CDR2 SVGAGI. J lost 4 bases, V lost 8 bases, and 11 bases had no gene match. This CDR3 is CASETGGLGYEQYF. DNA of the CDR3: TGTGCCAGCGAAACGGGGGGTTTGGGATACGAGCAGTACTTC.

This clone occurred many times. This chain links TRBV10-3 with TRBJ2-6, with D possibly matching TRBD2 (6 bases). Germline CDR1 reads ENHRY; CDR2 reads SYGVKD. Trimming pared 0 bases from V and 0 bases from J, leaving 6 bases between. The CDR3 runs 16 residues. The CDR3 DNA sequence: TGTGCCATCAGTGAGTCGGAGGGCTCTGGGGCCAACGTCCTGACTTTC. It codes for CAISESEGSGANVLTF.

The V call is TRBV3-1 (or the pseudogene TRBV3-2), the J call TRBJ2-2, with D uncertain. V was pared by 0 bases and J by 8 bases, with 4 bases between. Germline values: CDR1 LGHDT, CDR2 YNNKEL (reference sequence). The CDR3 totals 12 residues. The CDR3 region is CASSQDSGELFF. CDR3 sequence (DNA): TGTGCCAGCAGCCAAGATTCTGGGGAGCTGTTTTTT.

CDR3 residues: CASSFTSGETQYF. CDR3 nucleotide sequence: TGCGCCAGCAGCTTCACTAGCGGTGAGACCCAGTACTTC. This chain uses TRBV5-1 with TRBJ2-5; 8 bases fit TRBD2. V dropped 2 bases and J dropped 5; count of bases not matched to a gene: 2. Germline assignment: CDR1 SGHRS and CDR2 YFSETQ. This CDR3 is built from 13 residues.

V usage is TRBV15 and J usage is TRBJ2-5; 10 bases are a match to TRBD2. CDR1 is LNHNV, CDR2 YYDKDF, per germline (reference sequence). Trimming cost V 6 bases and J 2 bases; bases outside gene matches: 6. CDR3 length: 15 amino acids. The CDR3 coding sequence is TGTGCCACCAGTAGTAGCGGGGGGACGCAAGAGACCCAGTACTTC. Encoded protein: CATSSSGGTQETQYF.

The rearrangement links TRBV24-1 to TRBJ1-3; unclear D gene. The V end lost 7 bases, the J end lost 1 base, and 22 bases lay between the germline ends. The CDR3 sequence is 18 residues long. Germline V gives CDR1 KGHDR, CDR2 SFDVKD. The DNA for the CDR3 is TGTGCCACCAGCAAAAAGGGAGGGTCAGCTTTTTCTGGAAACACCATATATTTT. This gives the protein CATSKKGGSAFSGNTIYF.

CDR3 loop: CASSASHPGLLVVPQHF. In DNA form, the CDR3 reads TGTGCCAGCAGTGCCTCACACCCGGGACTCCTTGTCGTGCCCCAGCATTTT. The rearrangement uses TRBV27 and TRBJ1-5; a possible D gene is TRBD1 (5 bases). CDR3 length: 17 residues. The germline gives CDR1 MNHEY, CDR2 SMNVEV (reference sequence). V shed 5 bases and J shed 9 bases, with 26 bases lying between them.

This rearrangement joins TRBV28 to TRBJ1-4, with a possible D match to TRBD1 (6 bases). This CDR3 is 12 amino acids long. V dropped 1 base and J dropped 12 bases, with 9 bases sitting between them. CDR1 and CDR2 from the germline V gene are MDHEN and SYDVKM. This CDR3 is CASSLSRGELFF. The CDR3 DNA is TGTGCCAGCAGTTTATCCAGGGGTGAACTGTTTTTT.

DNA for the CDR3: TGTGCCACCAGCAAGCGGGACAGGGACGTAGATGAGCAGTTCTTC. It yields the protein CATSKRDRDVDEQFF. The chain uses TRBV15 and TRBJ2-1; TRBD1 aligns across 9 bases. Germline-derived CDR1 and CDR2 are LNHNV and YYDKDF (reference sequence). The V segment lost 4 bases and the J segment 8 bases; nucleotides outside the gene matches: 9. This CDR3 comprises 15 residues.

Turning to this clone: Other DNA sequences within the sample encode an identical CDR3. The rearrangement links TRBV19 to TRBJ1-2; D gene uncertain. V lost 8 bases and J 4 bases, leaving 11 bases between the germline ends. Per germline, CDR1 LNHDA and CDR2 SQIVND (reference sequence). The CDR3 length is 12 residues. The CDR3 protein is CASQDQGYGYTF. The CDR3 DNA is TGTGCCAGTCAGGATCAAGGCTATGGCTACACCTTC.

This clone showed up just once. The chain carries TRBV5-1 and TRBJ1-3; possibly TRBD1 for D (5 bases). The length of the CDR3 is 13 residues. Germline lookup yields CDR1 SGHRS and CDR2 YFSETQ. V dropped 0 bases and J dropped 7 bases, with 8 bases sitting between them. As DNA, the CDR3 is TGCGCCAGCAGCTTGGGACAGCCGAACACCATATATTTT. This gives the protein CASSLGQPNTIYF.

CDR3 in amino acids: CASRRGSQETQYF. CDR3 sequence (DNA): TGTGCCAGCAGGCGGGGGTCTCAAGAGACCCAGTACTTC. J is TRBJ2-5 and V is TRBV12-3 or TRBV12-4; 7 nucleotides line up with TRBD2. With V trimmed by 6 bases and J by 2 bases, 3 bases remained unmatched. CDR3 length: 13 residues.

The chain links TRBV6-6 to TRBJ1-2; TRBD1 matches at 7 bases. After removal of 0 bases from V and 6 bases from J, the junction contained 10 bases not matched to a gene. Per the germline V gene, CDR1 is MNHNY and CDR2 is SVGAGI (reference sequence). The CDR3 runs to 16 residues. The CDR3 nucleotides are TGTGCCAGCAGTTACTCTCCAGACAGGGCGGGCGATGGCTACACCTTC. As protein: CASSYSPDRAGDGYTF.